Each of the 17 T cell receptor beta chains below was sequenced from the same sample in a study of blood T cell repertoires in COVID-19. Profiled with immunoSEQ multiplex PCR; TCRdb holds only in-frame clones, not every one. The top ten hold 1.2% of the sample, which has around 370,000 clones, approximately 90% seen once. Sequenced sample: PBMCs or T cells enriched from blood (not recorded which). Receptors were obtained from a woman aged 18 to 35 who had recovered from COVID-19.

V is TRBV2 and J is TRBJ1-1; perhaps TRBD1 as D (6 bases). With 9 bases removed from V and 7 bases from J, the gap between germline ends came to 21 bases. There are 14 residues in the CDR3. Germline V lookup: CDR1 SNHLY, CDR2 FYNNEI. The CDR3 region has the DNA TGTGCCAGGACCCTAAAGGAGTCAGGGGTTGAAGCTTTCTTT. This codes for CARTLKESGVEAFF.

The CDR3 loop reads CASSQDVGEDRLFF. DNA for the CDR3: TGCGCCAGCAGCCAAGACGTAGGAGAAGATAGGCTGTTTTTT. The gene calls are TRBV5-1 and TRBJ2-2; D unresolved. CDR3 length: 14 amino acids. Trimming shortened V by 4 bases and J by 13 bases, and 20 bases separated the two germline ends. The germline V gene encodes CDR1 SGHRS and CDR2 YFSETQ.

The chain carries TRBV9 and TRBJ2-1; tentative D call: TRBD2 (6 bases). The germline CDR1 and CDR2 sequences are SGDLS and YYNGEE. The germline V and J ends were trimmed by 4 bases and 4 bases, with 18 bases remaining between them. The CDR3 has 16 amino acids. Written as DNA, the CDR3 is TGTGCCAGCAGCCCACCCTCAGCGGGCCTTTACAATGAGCAGTTCTTC. It yields the protein CASSPPSAGLYNEQFF.

The V gene is TRBV5-1, the J gene TRBJ1-1, with D perhaps matching TRBD1 (5 bases). This CDR3 spans 14 amino acids. Germline CDR1 SGHRS, CDR2 YFSETQ. Trimming took off 4 bases at V and 0 bases at J, with 10 bases between the two ends. CDR3 residues: CASSRTLLNTEAFF. The CDR3 DNA reads as TGCGCCAGCAGCCGGACACTCTTGAACACTGAAGCTTTCTTT.

The chain couples TRBV15 to TRBJ1-1; tentative D call: TRBD1 (5 bases). The CDR3 sequence is 14 residues long. CDR1 and CDR2 from the germline V gene are LNHNV and YYDKDF (reference sequence). V gave up 0 bases and J gave up 5 bases, with 10 bases separating them. CDR3 sequence: CATSRDPQGTEAFF. The CDR3 DNA sequence: TGTGCCACCAGCAGAGATCCTCAGGGTACTGAAGCTTTCTTT.

The chain recombines TRBV5-1 with TRBJ1-1; D might be TRBD1 (5 bases). Germline CDR1 and CDR2: SGHRS and YFSETQ. Trimming cost V 6 bases and J 5 bases, with 17 bases left between them. The CDR3 runs to 14 residues. The CDR3 here is CASTMGLERTEAFF. The CDR3 DNA reads as TGCGCCAGCACTATGGGGCTAGAGAGAACTGAAGCTTTCTTT.

This clone was seen a handful of times. The chain links TRBV11-3 to TRBJ1-6; maybe TRBD1 (5 bases). The length of the CDR3 is 15 residues. Trimming pared 1 base from V and 8 bases from J, leaving 12 bases between. The germline V gene encodes CDR1 SGHNT and CDR2 YENEEA. CDR3 DNA sequence: TGTGCCAGCAGCTTAGGGGGGGGAACGGATTCACCCCTCCACTTT. Translation gives CASSLGGGTDSPLHF.

The chain joins TRBV7-3 to TRBJ1-2, with a weak D call TRBD1 (5 bases). Germline lookup yields CDR1 SGHTA and CDR2 FQGTGA. Trimming removed 5 bases at V and 2 bases at J, with 24 bases between. This CDR3 is built from 18 residues. Here the CDR3 DNA reads TGTGCCAGCAGCGCCCTACTCCTCGGCAGGGTGGAAAACTATGGCTACACCTTC. It codes for CASSALLLGRVENYGYTF.

The V and J genes are TRBV29-1 and TRBJ1-1; 9 positions agree with TRBD1. From germline, CDR1 is SQVTM and CDR2 ANQGSEA. This CDR3 comprises 15 residues. V gave up 3 bases and J gave up 3 bases; unmatched junction bases: 8. As DNA, the CDR3 is TGCAGCGTTGATTGGAGGGACAGGGAGGACACTGAAGCTTTCTTT. This encodes CSVDWRDREDTEAFF.

The rearrangement links TRBV30 to TRBJ1-1; D gene uncertain. Between the trimmed V and J ends, which lost 0 bases and 2 bases, there was a span of 10 bases. The V gene's germline CDR1 is GTSNPN and CDR2 SVGIG (reference sequence). This CDR3 contains 14 residues. The CDR3: CAWSVGPGNTEAFF. In nucleotides, the CDR3 is TGTGCCTGGAGTGTCGGTCCGGGAAACACTGAAGCTTTCTTT.

The chain combines TRBV4-1 with TRBJ2-7, with 7 bases lining up with TRBD1. Germline values: CDR1 MGHRA, CDR2 YSYEKL. This CDR3 region has 13 residues. With 2 bases clipped from V and 7 bases from J, the junction kept 5 bases outside the gene matches. The CDR3 bases are TGCGCCAGCAGCCAACAGACAGGGTATGAGCAGTACTTC. Its protein product is CASSQQTGYEQYF.

The chain joins TRBV29-1 to TRBJ1-2, with D unclear. The CDR3 runs 11 residues. Trimming pared 4 bases from V and 6 bases from J, leaving 9 bases between. The germline CDR1 and CDR2 sequences are SQVTM and ANQGSEA. The CDR3 here is CSVAGVDGYTF. The CDR3 bases are TGCAGCGTTGCGGGAGTCGATGGCTACACCTTC.

The gene calls are TRBV7-2 and TRBJ2-2; 7 bases are a match to TRBD1. After removal of 2 bases from V and 10 bases from J, the junction contained 4 bases not matched to a gene. The CDR3 has 13 amino acids. Germline assignment: CDR1 SGHTA and CDR2 FQGNSA. The CDR3 reads CASSLTGVEELFF. CDR3 bases: TGTGCCAGCAGCTTAACAGGGGTTGAGGAGCTGTTTTTT.

This clone occurred a few times. This chain uses TRBV18 with TRBJ1-2, with 8 bases matching TRBD1. Germline CDR1 and CDR2: KGHSH and LQKENI. The CDR3 runs to 13 residues. V gave up 3 bases and J gave up 4 bases; unmatched junction bases: 1. In DNA, the CDR3 is TGTGCCAGCTCACCGGGACAGGCCTATGGCTACACCTTC. Translation: CASSPGQAYGYTF.

This clone showed up just once. The chain has TRBV5-8 and TRBJ2-3; possibly TRBD2 for D (6 bases). The germline V gene encodes CDR1 SGHTS and CDR2 YDEGEE. V dropped 3 bases and J dropped 2 bases, with 13 bases sitting between them. This CDR3 comprises 15 residues. CDR3 coding DNA: TGTGCCAGCAGCTGGACGGGCGGGGACACAGATACGCAGTATTTT. It translates to CASSWTGGDTDTQYF. Full variable domain (missing parts from reference TRBV5-8 and TRBJ2-3): EAGVTQSPTHLIKTRGQQATLRCSPISGHTSVYWYQQALGLGLQFLLWYDEGEERNRGNFPPRFSGRQFPNYSSELNVNALELEDSALYLCASSWTGGDTDTQYFGPGTRLTVL.

The chain uses TRBV5-1 and TRBJ2-1; TRBD2 matches 13 bases. Germline trimming cut 3 bases from V and 5 bases from J; bases unmatched to any gene: 11. The germline gives CDR1 SGHRS, CDR2 YFSETQ. The CDR3 totals 18 residues. The CDR3 coding sequence is TGCGCCAGCAGCTCACTTAAGACTAGCGGGGGGAATAACAATGAGCAGTTCTTC. Translated: CASSSLKTSGGNNNEQFF.

This chain joins TRBV19 and TRBJ1-1; 7 nucleotides line up with TRBD1. The CDR3 covers 16 residues. V shed 8 bases, J shed 4 bases, and the junction held 16 bases outside the gene matches. Germline CDR1 reads LNHDA; CDR2 reads SQIVND (reference sequence). The CDR3 region has the DNA TGTGCCAGTTCCCTGAGGGGGCGCGTTGGCGGCACTGAAGCTTTCTTT. It specifies CASSLRGRVGGTEAFF. Drawing the rest from reference TRBV19 and TRBJ1-1, the complete variable domain is DGGITQSPKYLFRKEGQNVTLSCEQNLNHDAMYWYRQDPGQGLRLIYYSQIVNDFQKGDIAEGYSVSREKKESFPLTVTSAQKNPTAFYLCASSLRGRVGGTEAFFGQGTRLTVV.